Shown below are 14 T cell receptor beta chains from a single sample sequenced in a study of breast tumors, draining lymph nodes, adjacent tissues. Axillary draining lymph nodes of breast cancer patients supplied the node samples. TCRdb fed the multiplex PCR reads into MiXCR, producing one record per CDR3 protein. The table records approximately 89,000 distinct CDR3 sequences, approximately 31% of them present only once. Sequencing used axillary lymph node tissue. The receptors shown here come from a female donor with breast cancer. Some clones in this sample may be carry-over from other donors' samples.

Regarding this clonotype: With a much larger clone just one base away, this may be a read error. V and J are TRBV6-2 or TRBV6-3 and TRBJ2-7; 7 bases line up with TRBD1. Germline lookup yields CDR1 MNHEY and CDR2 SVGEGT. CDR3 length: 15 residues. J gave up 5 bases and V 8 bases, and 15 bases lay outside the gene matches. CDR3 loop: CASGNRTGPDNEQYF. DNA for the CDR3: TGTGCCAGCGGAAACCGGACAGGCCCGGATAACGAGCAGTACTTC.

This sequence joins TRBV12-3 or TRBV12-4 and TRBJ2-5, with D hard to call. Trimming took 3 bases from V and 9 from J, leaving 14 bases between them. The CDR3 is 13 amino acids. CDR3 region: CASSFGYNQPQYF. In nucleotides, the CDR3 is TGTGCCAGCAGTTTCGGGTACAATCAGCCCCAGTACTTC.

Written as DNA, the CDR3 is TGCAGTGCTAGAGTCCTACTAGCGGGACGGCTCCCCTACGAGCAGTACTTC. It is translated as CSARVLLAGRLPYEQYF. The chain joins TRBV20-1 to TRBJ2-7, with 10 bases matching TRBD2. The CDR3 length is 17 residues. The V and J ends lost 1 base and 2 bases, in that order; junction bases with no gene match: 11. Germline V lookup: CDR1 DFQATT, CDR2 SNEGSKA (reference sequence).

This clonotype was recorded at least ten times. The chain has TRBV28 and TRBJ1-2, with no clear D. Germline V gene data show CDR1 as MDHEN and CDR2 as SYDVKM. With 7 bases removed from V and 5 bases from J, the gap between germline ends came to 17 bases. The CDR3 is 14 amino acids. DNA for the CDR3: TGTGCCAGCACCACCACGAGGGATGGTTATGGCTACACCTTC. It specifies CASTTTRDGYGYTF.

This clonotype was observed at least ten times. This CDR3 is missing its conserved last phenylalanine or tryptophan, likely due to a read error. The J gene is TRBJ1-2, the V gene TRBV10-2; D is uncertain. The CDR3 covers 14 residues. Looked up from germline, CDR1 is WSHSY and CDR2 is SAAADI. The V end was cut by 2 bases, the J end by 2 bases, with 9 bases between. The CDR3 DNA is TGCGCCAGCAGTGAGGAGGGAGCGAACTATGGCTACACCCTC. Its translation is CASSEEGANYGYTL.

The sample holds many counts of this clonotype. This chain uses TRBV7-2 with TRBJ2-1, with a weak D call TRBD2 (6 bases). Germline lookup yields CDR1 SGHTA and CDR2 FQGNSA. The CDR3 is made up of 14 amino acids. V was cut by 7 bases and J by 1 base, with 11 bases left in between. As DNA, the CDR3 is TGTGCCAGCACCCCGGGACTTTCCTACAATGAGCAGTTCTTC. This encodes CASTPGLSYNEQFF.

The table lists this clonotype with many counts. This chain links TRBV6-1 with TRBJ2-7; 7 nucleotides align to TRBD1. Germline-derived CDR1 and CDR2 are MNHNS and SASEGT. The J segment lost 2 bases and the V segment lost 10 bases, leaving 8 bases of the junction unmatched. The CDR3 runs to 13 residues. DNA of the CDR3: TGTGCCACCCGAGGGGGCCTCACCTACGAGCAGTACTTC. This codes for CATRGGLTYEQYF.

This clonotype was counted at least ten times. The chain is built from TRBV4-2 and TRBJ2-7; D is possibly TRBD1 or TRBD2 (6 bases each). There are 14 residues in the CDR3. V was trimmed by 4 bases and J by 5 bases, leaving 15 bases between them. CDR1 LGHNA and CDR2 YNFKEQ come from the germline V gene. CDR3: CASSRDGGDDEQYF. The CDR3 region has the DNA TGTGCCAGCAGCCGAGACGGGGGCGACGACGAGCAGTACTTC.

V is TRBV7-6 and J is TRBJ2-3; 15 bases match TRBD2. Germline-derived CDR1 and CDR2 are SGHVS and FNYEAQ. V dropped 5 bases and J dropped 6; count of bases not matched to a gene: 3. The CDR3 consists of 15 residues. CDR3 coding DNA: TGTGCCAGCAGCCTCGGGACTAGCGGGAGGGATACGCAGTATTTT. Its translation is CASSLGTSGRDTQYF.

This clonotype was found many times. This may be a read error, as it is one base from a much larger clone. The chain is built from TRBV20-1 and TRBJ2-6, with D possibly TRBD1 on 6 matching bases. V dropped 0 bases and J dropped 6 bases, with 15 bases sitting between them. Germline lookup yields CDR1 DFQATT and CDR2 SNEGSKA (reference sequence). The CDR3 totals 16 residues. The chain's CDR3 is CSARDTGWAAANVLTF. The DNA for the CDR3 is TGCAGTGCTAGAGATACAGGGTGGGCTGCGGCCAACGTCCTGACTTTC.

This clonotype was seen at least ten times. The rearrangement links TRBV6-5 to TRBJ2-6; D is unresolved. Deletions cut 8 bases from V and 1 base from J, with 6 bases between. The germline gives CDR1 MNHEY, CDR2 SVGAGI. This CDR3 contains 13 residues. CDR3: CASLQSGANVLTF. The CDR3 DNA follows: TGTGCCAGCCTGCAGTCTGGGGCCAACGTCCTGACTTTC.

This clonotype showed up many times. The chain joins TRBV19 to TRBJ1-5, with a tentative D call TRBD1 (5 bases). CDR1 is LNHDA and CDR2 is SQIVND in the germline V gene (reference sequence). Between the trimmed V and J ends, which lost 5 bases and 7 bases, there was a span of 18 bases. The CDR3 loop spans 15 amino acids. The CDR3 region has the DNA TGTGCCAGTAGTCCGCGGGGCGAGAGGTCACAGCCCCAGCATTTT. Its translation: CASSPRGERSQPQHF.

This clonotype has more than one count but fewer than ten. A clone one base away is much larger, so this may be a read error. This rearrangement joins TRBV11-2 to TRBJ2-1; the D gene is possibly TRBD2 (6 bases). The CDR3 is 14 residues long. The germline V gene has CDR1 SGHAT and CDR2 FQNNGV. CDR3 region: CASLGLLSSNEQFF. CDR3 in DNA: TGTGCCAGTTTGGGACTTCTCTCCTCCAATGAGCAGTTCTTC.

The table lists this clonotype with many counts. The gene calls are TRBV20-1 and TRBJ1-5, with 8 positions matching TRBD1. V was clipped by 2 bases and J by 5 bases; unmatched bases: 11. This CDR3 contains 16 residues. CDR1 is DFQATT, CDR2 SNEGSKA, per germline (reference sequence). The CDR3 DNA sequence: TGCAGTGCTAGAAGAGAGGGCAGGGGGCGAGATCAGCCCCAGCATTTT. This codes for CSARREGRGRDQPQHF.